A selection of T cell receptor beta chains follows, all from one sample in a study of vaccination and CD4 T cells after COVID-19. TCRdb reprocessed the PCR reads via MiXCR and lists one record per CDR3 protein. There are over 20,000 distinct CDR3 sequences in the sample; approximately 28% occur only once, and 3% lies in the top ten. The antigens these receptors bind are not known. Material: CD4+ T cells from blood, cultured in vitro, obtained about 7 months after SARS-CoV-2 vaccination. The receptors come from a human donor who had recovered from COVID-19. The conserved cysteine and the conserved F or W are not part of the CDR3 here. D genes are given only for firm matches.

>TRBJ2-1|TRBV20-1|NA
SATGAHYNEQF
>TRBJ1-2|TRBV10-3|NA
AISGKGEGYT
>TRBJ2-3|TRBV7-9|TRBD2
ASSLKRFGAGVLDTQY
>TRBJ2-1|TRBV7-8|NA
ASSLAVQGEQF
>TRBJ1-1|TRBV6-5|NA
ASSFSGAPEAF
>TRBJ2-1|TRBV6-5|TRBD2
ASSYSISTSGTNEQF
>TRBJ2-7|TRBV7-2|TRBD1
ASSLDQGAYEQY
>TRBJ2-5|TRBV7-9|NA
ASSPYPGGGQETQY
>TRBJ2-5|TRBV20-1|TRBD2
SARLAGRGGETQY
>TRBJ1-5|TRBV5-1|NA
ASSLLGRVDQPQH
>TRBJ2-3|TRBV28|TRBD2
ASSQSGTAGTDTQY
>TRBJ1-2|TRBV20-1|TRBD1
SAAPGGTAGGYT
>TRBJ2-1|TRBV20-1|NA
SATAYNEQF
>TRBJ2-5|TRBV5-8|NA
ASSFYGTQY